The 21 T cell receptor beta chains in this list originate from one sample, sequenced in a study of tumor and adjacent non-tumor tissue in lung cancer. This sample's RNA came from whole unsorted tissue. Distant lung tissue was collected more than 3 cm away from the tumor edge. Three rounds of nested PCR, following a modified ARM-PCR protocol, produced the TCRbeta library. TCRdb re-analysed the multiplex PCR reads in MiXCR, keeping a single row per CDR3 protein. The sample yields around 50,000 distinct CDR3 sequences, 55% to 65% seen once. Sequencing input: distant non-tumor lung tissue. Source of these receptors: a woman aged 70-85 years with non-small cell lung cancer.

The DNA for the CDR3 is TGCGCGAGCGCCAACCCCGGGACTAGCGGGAAAGAGACCCAGTACTTC. The encoded protein is CASANPGTSGKETQYF. V usage is TRBV5-1 and J usage is TRBJ2-5; 13 bases align to TRBD2. Germline V CDR1 and CDR2: SGHRS, YFSETQ. This CDR3 is 16 amino acids long.

Worth noting for this clonotype: The junction and the germline gene differ at one end; a read error may be behind it. The chain links TRBV29-1 to TRBJ1-1, with no clear D. The germline V gene encodes CDR1 SQVTM and CDR2 ANQGSEA. This CDR3 is built from 12 residues. Here the CDR3 DNA reads TGCAGCGTTCAAGAGGAGCCCTATGAAGCTTTCTTT. Residues: CSVQEEPYEAFF.

For this clonotype: An end of the junction does not agree with germline; a read error may underlie this. V gene TRBV12-3 or TRBV12-4 combines with J gene TRBJ1-2; D gene uncertain. CDR3 size: 13 residues. The DNA of the CDR3 is TGTGACAGCAGTTTAATTCGACTCTATGGCTACACCTTC. Amino acids: CDSSLIRLYGYTF.

This clonotype was seen at least ten times. The junction differs from germline at one of its ends, possibly a read error. The rearrangement links TRBV12-3 or TRBV12-4 to TRBJ2-1, with D perhaps given as TRBD1 or TRBD2 (5 bases each). This CDR3 has 12 residues. The CDR3 bases are TGTGCCATCAGTTCTCGGGGCGATGAGCAGTTCTTC. This gives the protein CAISSRGDEQFF.

About this clonotype itself: The junction does not match germline at one end; this may be a read error. The chain employs TRBV10-3 and TRBJ2-3, with unresolved D. The CDR3 has 15 amino acids. Germline CDR1 and CDR2: ENHRY and SYGVKD. The CDR3 nucleotides read TGTGCCATCAGTGTATCAGGCCCAAAGGCAGATACACAGAATTTT. Its protein product is CAISVSGPKADTQNF.

Many counts were recorded for this clonotype. The chain has TRBV5-1 and TRBJ2-7, with D perhaps TRBD2 (5 bases). The CDR3 spans 15 residues. The V and J ends lost 1 base and 1 base respectively, with 12 bases between them. Germline CDR1 and CDR2: SGHRS and YFSETQ. The CDR3 DNA reads TGCGCCAGCAGCTTGATTGCGGGCCCGTCCTACGAGCAGTACTTC. Protein sequence: CASSLIAGPSYEQYF.

This clonotype was detected many times. The chain employs TRBV18 and TRBJ1-4; the D gene is possibly TRBD1 (6 bases). Per the germline V gene, CDR1 is KGHSH and CDR2 is LQKENI. Trimming removed 3 bases at V and 3 bases at J, with 17 bases between. The CDR3 runs 17 residues. In DNA, the CDR3 is TGTGCCAGCTCACCGACCGGGGGCGGTTCAGCTAATGAAAAACTGTTTTTT. Encoded protein: CASSPTGGGSANEKLFF.

The V call is TRBV11-2, the J call TRBJ2-7, with a possible D match to TRBD1 (6 bases). The germline V gene encodes CDR1 SGHAT and CDR2 FQNNGV. Between the trimmed V and J ends, which lost 1 base and 2 bases, there was a span of 15 bases. CDR3 size: 16 residues. Written as DNA, the CDR3 is TGTGCCAGCAGCTTAGCGTTCGGCAGGGGCGCCTACGAGCAGTACTTC. Its protein product is CASSLAFGRGAYEQYF.

V is TRBV28 and J is TRBJ2-1; possibly TRBD2 for D (6 bases). V lost 6 bases, J lost 1 base, and 13 bases lay in between. CDR3 length: 15 amino acids. Looked up from germline, CDR1 is MDHEN and CDR2 is SYDVKM. In DNA form, the CDR3 reads TGTGCCAGCAGGCTGACTAGGTTATCCTACAATGAGCAGTTCTTC. This gives the protein CASRLTRLSYNEQFF.

The chain is built from TRBV12-3 or TRBV12-4 and TRBJ2-2; D possibly corresponds to TRBD1 (6 bases). The ends were cut back, 7 bases at V and 5 bases at J, with 17 bases in the middle. This CDR3 region has 15 residues. The CDR3 DNA sequence: TGTGCCAGCATAGCGCTAGGGGGAGTTACCGGGGAGCTGTTTTTT. This translates into CASIALGGVTGELFF.

The table lists this clonotype with many counts. The J gene is TRBJ2-7, the V gene TRBV12-3 or TRBV12-4; D is undetermined. CDR3 length: 13 residues. Trimming took 3 bases from V and 2 from J, leaving 8 bases between them. CDR3 DNA: TGTGCCAGCAGTTTCCCAGGAGCCTACGAGCAGTACTTC. This sequence encodes CASSFPGAYEQYF.

Notes on this clonotype: A much larger clone is a single base away; this may be a read error. V gene TRBV30 combines with J gene TRBJ1-5, with D hard to call. The CDR3 contains 15 residues. Trimming removed 5 bases at V and 6 bases at J, with 20 bases between. The germline CDR1 and CDR2 sequences are GTSNPN and SVGIG (reference sequence). This chain's CDR3 is CAWRMEEAIGQPQHF. In nucleotides, the CDR3 is TGTGCCTGGCGAATGGAGGAGGCGATCGGTCAGCCCCAGCATTTT. The full variable domain, with the rest looked up from reference TRBV30 and TRBJ1-5, is SQTIHQWPATLVQPVGSPLSLECTVEGTSNPNLYWYRQAAGRGLQLLFYSVGIGQISSEVPQNLSASRPQDRQFILSSKKLLLSDSGFYLCAWRMEEAIGQPQHFGDGTRLSIL.

Notes on this clonotype: A single base separates this from a much larger clone, so it may be a read error. The CDR3 loop is CASNTRLAGGRGANEQFF. The CDR3, as DNA: TGTGCCAGCAATACCAGACTAGCGGGAGGCCGTGGGGCAAATGAGCAGTTCTTC. This chain joins TRBV28 and TRBJ2-1; 13 bases match TRBD2. The CDR3 loop spans 18 amino acids. Germline CDR1 is MDHEN and CDR2 is SYDVKM. Trimming at V came to 7 bases and at J to 7 bases, leaving 16 bases not matched to a gene.

To note about this clonotype: A junction boundary mismatches the germline segment, possibly from a read error. The chain is built from TRBV10-3 and TRBJ1-1; no reliable D call. The CDR3 spans 13 residues. CDR1 is ENHRY and CDR2 is SYGVKD in the germline V gene. The CDR3 spells CAIRVQSRTEALF. CDR3 sequence (DNA): TGTGCCATCAGGGTACAGAGTCGGACTGAAGCTTTGTTT.

Of note for this clonotype: A junction boundary mismatches the germline segment, possibly from a read error. The chain recombines TRBV6-1 with TRBJ2-1, with a possible D match to TRBD2 (6 bases). The CDR3 loop spans 12 amino acids. In germline, CDR1 is MNHNS, CDR2 SASEGT. In nucleotides, the CDR3 is TGTGCTAGCAGGGAGGTGGGCAATGAGCAGTTCTTC. Translation gives CASREVGNEQFF.

On this clonotype itself: A junction end diverges from the germline sequence, so it may reflect a read error. The chain recombines TRBV14 with TRBJ2-7, with 7 bases identical to TRBD2. CDR1 SGHDN and CDR2 FVKESK come from the germline V gene. The length of the CDR3 is 17 residues. The CDR3 spells CARSQIESGGPPYEQYF. CDR3 bases: TGTGCCAGAAGCCAAATCGAATCGGGAGGCCCGCCCTACGAGCAGTACTTC.

With regard to this clonotype: The junction departs from germline at one end; a sequencing error may be responsible. The chain employs TRBV9 and TRBJ2-5; a possible D gene is TRBD1 (6 bases). The CDR3 is made up of 13 amino acids. Per germline, CDR1 SGDLS and CDR2 YYNGEE. For the CDR3, the DNA is TGTGCCAGCAGCGGACAGGAAGTCGAGACCCAGTACTTT. Encoded protein: CASSGQEVETQYF. Complete variable domain (other parts from reference TRBV9 and TRBJ2-5): DSGVTQTPKHLITATGQRVTLRCSPRSGDLSVYWYQQSLDQGLQFLIQYYNGEERAKGNILERFSAQQFPDLHSELNLSSLELGDSALYFCASSGQEVETQYFGPGTRLLVL.

This chain links TRBV12-3 or TRBV12-4 with TRBJ1-3; possibly TRBD1 for D (5 bases). The CDR3 is 15 residues long. Trimming pared 5 bases from V and 6 bases from J, leaving 17 bases between. The DNA of the CDR3 is TGTGCCAGCAGTCTGGACAAGGGAGATGAAAACACCATATATTTT. It codes for CASSLDKGDENTIYF.

This clonotype was observed a single time. One end of the junction is discordant with germline, which a read error may explain. The chain is built from TRBV2 and TRBJ2-3, with no clear D. Germline lookup yields CDR1 SNHLY and CDR2 FYNNEI. This CDR3 region has 13 residues. CDR3 loop: CASSLSGTDTHYF. DNA of the CDR3: TGTGCCAGCAGCTTGAGTGGCACAGATACGCATTATTTT.

This sequence joins TRBV28 and TRBJ2-2; 9 bases fit TRBD2. This CDR3 has 17 residues. CDR1 is MDHEN, CDR2 SYDVKM, per germline. With 6 bases clipped from V and 8 bases from J, the junction kept 16 bases outside the gene matches. CDR3 in amino acids: CASSLLGLAGRTGELFF. CDR3 coding DNA: TGTGCCAGCAGCCTTCTGGGCCTAGCGGGAAGGACGGGGGAGCTGTTTTTT.

On this clonotype itself: This clone may be a read error of a much larger clone one base away. V is TRBV20-1 and J is TRBJ2-7; D may be TRBD2 (6 bases). The CDR3 loop spans 15 amino acids. CDR1 and CDR2 from the germline V gene are DFQATT and SNEGSKA (reference sequence). The ends were cut back, 0 bases at V and 4 bases at J, with 16 bases in the middle. The CDR3 DNA reads TGCAGTGCTAGAGATCGCGAGCGGGCCTTATACGAGCAGTACTTC. Translated, it gives CSARDRERALYEQYF.